Listed below are T cell receptor beta chains from one sample, sequenced in a study of blood T cell repertoires in COVID-19. Clones were read by immunoSEQ multiplex PCR, and TCRdb kept only the in-frame ones, dropping some. The profile shows approximately 85,000 clones, around nine tenths of them singletons. Specimen: peripheral blood. The receptors were gathered from a man over 45 with acute or convalescent COVID-19. Both conserved end residues are part of each CDR3. A D gene is named only where the DNA matches it firmly. The listing skips clone size in some rows; elsewhere it reads once, few, many or a size class.

d_gene: NA; abundance: once; j_gene: TRBJ1-3; v_gene: TRBV4-1; CDR3nt: TGCGCCAGCAGCCAAGGCCCCGGGGGAGCAAGTGGAAACACCATATATTTT; CDR3aa: CASSQGPGGASGNTIYF
d_gene: TRBD1; abundance: few; j_gene: TRBJ2-1; v_gene: TRBV4-1; CDR3nt: TGCGCCAGCAGCCAGACAGGGATTGAGCAGTTCTTC; CDR3aa: CASSQTGIEQFF
d_gene: NA; abundance: NA; j_gene: TRBJ1-3; v_gene: TRBV19; CDR3nt: TGTGCCAGTAGTAACTCCCGCGGGGGGACCATATATTTT; CDR3aa: CASSNSRGGTIYF
d_gene: TRBD1; abundance: NA; j_gene: TRBJ2-1; v_gene: TRBV5-5; CDR3nt: TGTGCCAGCAGTTATACCGGGACAGGGGTCCAATTCTCCTACAATGAGCAGTTCTTC; CDR3aa: CASSYTGTGVQFSYNEQFF
d_gene: NA; abundance: once; j_gene: TRBJ1-2; v_gene: TRBV3-1/TRBV3-2; CDR3nt: TGTGCCAGCAGCCGTAGGGGCGGGGATCAGAGTGGCTACACCTTC; CDR3aa: CASSRRGGDQSGYTF
d_gene: NA; abundance: NA; j_gene: TRBJ1-1; v_gene: TRBV11-2; CDR3nt: TGTGCCAGCAGCTTTCGACACCTCGACACTGAAGCTTTCTTT; CDR3aa: CASSFRHLDTEAFF
d_gene: TRBD1; abundance: NA; j_gene: TRBJ1-3; v_gene: TRBV7-2; CDR3nt: TGTGCCAGCAGCCCGGGACAGGGGGCGCGGGGTGGAAACACCATATATTTT; CDR3aa: CASSPGQGARGGNTIYF
d_gene: NA; abundance: NA; j_gene: TRBJ2-2; v_gene: TRBV30; CDR3nt: TGTGCCAGTACCCGGGACACCAACACCGGGGAGCTGTTTTTT; CDR3aa: CASTRDTNTGELFF
d_gene: NA; abundance: NA; j_gene: TRBJ1-1; v_gene: TRBV9; CDR3nt: TGTGCCAGCAGCGTGGGGTGGGGGACACCTGAAACTGAAGCTTTCTTT; CDR3aa: CASSVGWGTPETEAFF
d_gene: TRBD1; abundance: NA; j_gene: TRBJ2-3; v_gene: TRBV10-3; CDR3nt: TGTGCCATCAGCCCGGGACAGGGGGGGACAGATACGCAGTATTTT; CDR3aa: CAISPGQGGTDTQYF
d_gene: NA; abundance: once; j_gene: TRBJ1-2; v_gene: TRBV28; CDR3nt: TGTGCCAGCTTCTATGGCTATGGCTACACCTTC; CDR3aa: CASFYGYGYTF
d_gene: NA; abundance: NA; j_gene: TRBJ1-2; v_gene: TRBV30; CDR3nt: TGTGCCTGGAGTCGGGACACCAACTCCTATGGCTACACCTTC; CDR3aa: CAWSRDTNSYGYTF
d_gene: NA; abundance: few; j_gene: TRBJ1-1; v_gene: TRBV12-3/TRBV12-4; CDR3nt: TGTGCCAGCAGTTTAGGAGGGAACACTGAAGCTTTCTTT; CDR3aa: CASSLGGNTEAFF
d_gene: TRBD1; abundance: NA; j_gene: TRBJ2-1; v_gene: TRBV18; CDR3nt: TGTGCCAGCTCACCACCGGTGACAGGGTGGGATGAGCAGTTCTTC; CDR3aa: CASSPPVTGWDEQFF
d_gene: NA; abundance: NA; j_gene: TRBJ1-1; v_gene: TRBV7-6; CDR3nt: TGTGCCAGCAGCTCGCAGGGTTATACTGAAGCTTTCTTT; CDR3aa: CASSSQGYTEAFF
d_gene: NA; abundance: NA; j_gene: TRBJ1-4; v_gene: TRBV28; CDR3nt: TGTGCCAGCAGTCCCTGGGACTTGGTGGGAAAACTGTTTTTT; CDR3aa: CASSPWDLVGKLFF
d_gene: NA; abundance: NA; j_gene: TRBJ2-7; v_gene: TRBV5-1; CDR3nt: TGCGCCAGCAGCCCTTACTCAAGCTCCTACGAGCAGTACTTC; CDR3aa: CASSPYSSSYEQYF